A selection of T cell receptor beta chains follows, all from one sample in a study of response to subunit inactivated influenza vaccine. Via MiXCR, TCRdb re-called the RT-PCR reads, giving one row per CDR3 protein. The sample lists 500,000 to 600,000 distinct CDR3 sequences, approximately 14% occurring once. This specimen was PBMCs from blood, taken 11 to 12 days after vaccination. The receptor source for this set is a man aged 50-59 years who received an inactivated influenza vaccine. The CDR3 runs from the conserved cysteine through the conserved F or W. Fields, in order: V gene, D gene, J gene, clone size, CDR3 protein, CDR3 DNA. A D gene is named only where the DNA matches it firmly. Some rows mark clone size as missing; the rest say once, few, many or name a class of expanded clone.

TRBV12-3/TRBV12-4	TRBD1	TRBJ2-6	many	CASTETGTNVLTF	TGTGCCAGCACCGAGACAGGGACCAACGTCCTGACTTTC
TRBV6-5	.	TRBJ2-7	.	CASSSPRNVYEQYF	TGTGCCAGCAGTTCCCCTAGAAACGTTTACGAGCAGTACTTC
TRBV13	.	TRBJ2-1	.	CASSREFGSYNEQFF	TGTGCCAGCAGCCGGGAGTTTGGCTCCTACAATGAGCAGTTCTTC
TRBV5-5	.	TRBJ1-5	few	CASSGEESNQPQHF	TGTGCCAGCAGCGGGGAGGAAAGCAATCAGCCCCAGCATTTT
TRBV12-3/TRBV12-4	TRBD2	TRBJ2-3	many	CASSLLSGSTDTQYF	TGTGCCAGCAGTCTCCTTAGCGGGAGCACAGATACGCAGTATTTT
TRBV9	.	TRBJ1-3	few	CASSKTGAAGTAIYF	TGTGCCAGCAGCAAAACGGGGGCAGCCGGTACGGCCATATATTTT
TRBV4-2	.	TRBJ1-4	once	CASSQDQGPLEKLFF	TGTGCCAGCAGCCAAGATCAGGGGCCTCTGGAAAAACTGTTTTTT
TRBV6-2/TRBV6-3	.	TRBJ2-7	.	CASQLGTGSYEQYF	TGTGCCAGCCAACTTGGTACCGGGTCCTACGAGCAGTACTTC
TRBV5-1	.	TRBJ2-1	many	CASSPGTFYNEQFF	TGCGCCAGCAGCCCAGGGACATTCTACAATGAGCAGTTCTTC
TRBV4-3	TRBD2	TRBJ2-1	.	CASSQGSSGNVDEQFF	TGCGCCAGCAGCCAAGGATCTAGCGGGAATGTCGATGAGCAGTTCTTC
TRBV20-1	TRBD2	TRBJ2-2	.	CSAGPAGGVTGELFF	TGCAGTGCCGGACCCGCGGGAGGGGTCACCGGGGAGCTGTTTTTT
TRBV5-1	TRBD2	TRBJ2-1	.	CASSLARAGAYNEQFF	TGCGCCAGCAGCTTGGCCCGAGCGGGGGCCTACAATGAGCAGTTCTTC
TRBV18	.	TRBJ2-7	few	CASSPEAAQVYEQYF	TGTGCCAGCTCACCCGAGGCAGCGCAGGTGTACGAGCAGTACTTC
TRBV2	.	TRBJ1-5	.	CASSAEGGGQPQHF	TGTGCCAGCAGTGCCGAAGGGGGGGGACAGCCCCAGCATTTT
TRBV7-9	TRBD1	TRBJ2-7	.	CASSSTGQISYEQYF	TGTGCCAGCAGCTCCACGGGACAGATTTCCTACGAGCAGTACTTC
TRBV7-2	TRBD1	TRBJ1-6	few	CASSPRTGRSSPLHF	TGTGCCAGCAGCCCCCGGACAGGGCGGAGTTCACCCCTCCACTTT
TRBV4-2	TRBD2	TRBJ2-1	few	CASSQELAGARVF	TGTGCCAGCAGCCAAGAGCTAGCGGGGGCTCGTGTCTTC
TRBV29-1	.	TRBJ1-1	.	CSGKSDMNTEAFF	TGCAGCGGAAAGAGTGACATGAACACTGAAGCTTTCTTT
TRBV6-1	.	TRBJ2-1	few	CAISVWGNEQFF	TGTGCCATATCCGTCTGGGGGAATGAGCAGTTCTTC
TRBV4-1	.	TRBJ2-1	few	CASSQPGFPHNEQFF	TGCGCCAGCAGCCAACCGGGATTCCCCCACAATGAGCAGTTCTTC
TRBV5-1	.	TRBJ1-3	.	CASSLSGAGGNTIYF	TGCGCCAGCAGCTTGTCGGGGGCAGGAGGAAACACCATATATTTT
TRBV20-1	.	TRBJ1-6	.	CSASLRQGGSPLHF	TGCAGTGCTAGTTTGCGTCAGGGTGGTTCACCCCTCCACTTT
TRBV12-3/TRBV12-4	.	TRBJ1-6	few	CASRVGGSYNSPLHF	TGTGCCAGCAGGGTAGGGGGTTCCTATAATTCACCCCTCCACTTT
TRBV7-2	.	TRBJ1-4	few	CASVKGIGEKLFF	TGTGCCAGCGTTAAGGGAATCGGTGAAAAACTGTTTTTT
TRBV12-3/TRBV12-4	TRBD1	TRBJ1-1	many	CASSPPTGLFDEAFF	TGTGCCAGCAGCCCCCCGACAGGGCTGTTTGATGAAGCTTTCTTT
TRBV20-1	TRBD1	TRBJ1-6	many	CSAQNRGSPLHF	TGCAGTGCCCAAAACAGGGGTTCACCCCTCCACTTT
TRBV20-1	.	TRBJ2-1	.	CSASRRGPISYNEQFF	TGCAGTGCTAGTCGGCGGGGGCCTATCTCCTACAATGAGCAGTTCTTC
TRBV7-7	TRBD1	TRBJ2-2	.	CASSPRDRGPGELFF	TGTGCTAGCAGCCCCCGGGACAGGGGTCCCGGGGAGCTGTTTTTT
TRBV12-3/TRBV12-4	.	TRBJ2-1	.	CASSLNLGPRRYNEQFF	TGTGCCAGCAGTTTGAATTTAGGACCTCGACGATACAATGAGCAGTTCTTC
TRBV20-1	TRBD1	TRBJ1-2	.	CSARVRDRGYGYTF	TGCAGTGCTAGAGTCCGGGACAGGGGGTATGGCTACACCTTC
TRBV5-1	TRBD2	TRBJ2-7	.	CASSQTISGRAGGEQYF	TGCGCCAGCAGCCAGACTATTAGCGGGAGGGCCGGGGGCGAGCAGTACTTC
TRBV6-6	.	TRBJ1-1	.	CASSRTSNTEAFF	TGTGCCAGCAGTCGAACCTCAAACACTGAAGCTTTCTTT
TRBV2	.	TRBJ1-6	.	CASKRQQNSPLHF	TGTGCCAGCAAGAGGCAGCAAAATTCACCCCTCCACTTT
TRBV28	.	TRBJ1-6	few	CASSSSGSSPLHF	.
TRBV20-1	.	TRBJ2-1	.	CSASRQAGYEQFF	TGCAGTGCTAGTCGGCAGGCTGGATATGAGCAGTTCTTC
TRBV29-1	.	TRBJ2-4	few	CSVEERSFENIQYF	TGCAGCGTTGAAGAGAGAAGTTTCGAAAACATTCAGTACTTC
TRBV14	.	TRBJ1-6	.	CASSQDNPNSPLHF	TGTGCCAGCAGCCAAGATAACCCGAATTCACCCCTCCACTTT
TRBV20-1	TRBD1	TRBJ1-5	.	CSASAGTGVGGNQPQHF	TGCAGTGCTAGCGCGGGAACAGGGGTAGGAGGCAATCAGCCCCAGCATTTT
TRBV24-1	TRBD2	TRBJ2-1	few	CATSDTSGRAVRSYNEQFF	TGTGCCACCAGTGATACTAGCGGGAGGGCCGTCCGGTCCTACAATGAGCAGTTCTTC
TRBV20-1	.	TRBJ1-3	.	CSARDQGSLAIYF	TGCAGTGCTAGAGATCAGGGCAGCCTTGCGATATATTTT
TRBV9	.	TRBJ2-1	few	CASSTRAVSSYNEQFF	TGTGCCAGCAGCACCCGAGCGGTGAGCTCCTACAATGAGCAGTTCTTC
TRBV25-1	TRBD2	TRBJ2-2	.	CASSPSWGLAATGELFF	TGTGCCAGCAGTCCGTCATGGGGACTAGCGGCCACCGGGGAGCTGTTTTTT
TRBV24-1	.	TRBJ2-3	once	CATSRRRSTDTQYF	TGTGCCACCAGTAGAAGACGGAGCACAGATACGCAGTATTTT
TRBV12-3/TRBV12-4	TRBD1	TRBJ2-7	few	CASRAGQGTYEQYF	TGTGCCAGCAGAGCTGGACAGGGTACCTACGAGCAGTACTTC
TRBV5-4	.	TRBJ1-4	few	CASSLGGRGNEKLFF	TGTGCCAGCAGCTTGGGGGGCAGGGGTAATGAAAAACTGTTTTTT
TRBV5-1	TRBD1	TRBJ2-2	few	CASRLGQSDWELFF	TGCGCCAGCAGGTTGGGACAGTCAGACTGGGAGCTGTTTTTT
TRBV7-2	.	TRBJ2-1	.	CASSLNSRNEQFF	TGTGCCAGCAGCTTAAATTCTCGGAATGAGCAGTTCTTC
TRBV11-3	.	TRBJ2-2	many	CASSPRPNTGELFF	TGTGCCAGCAGCCCCCGCCCCAACACCGGGGAGCTGTTTTTT
TRBV28	.	TRBJ1-1	few	CASSISLGDTEAFF	TGTGCCAGCAGTATTAGCCTTGGGGACACTGAAGCTTTCTTT
TRBV20-1	TRBD2	TRBJ2-7	.	CSAPGTSVEQYF	TGCAGTGCTCCCGGGACTAGTGTCGAGCAGTACTTC
TRBV20-1	TRBD1	TRBJ2-7	.	CSARGSTGGSYEQYF	TGCAGTGCTAGGGGATCCACAGGGGGCTCCTACGAGCAGTACTTC
TRBV10-3	.	TRBJ2-7	few	CAISESMGSYEQYF	TGTGCCATCAGTGAGTCAATGGGAAGTTACGAGCAGTACTTC
TRBV20-1	.	TRBJ1-6	many	CSAVPGLDNSPLHF	TGCAGTGCTGTTCCGGGACTGGATAATTCACCCCTCCACTTT
TRBV9	.	TRBJ2-3	many	CASSVGADTQYF	TGTGCCAGCAGCGTAGGAGCAGATACGCAGTATTTT
TRBV20-1	.	TRBJ2-4	.	CSARTLRSIQYF	TGCAGTGCTAGAACCCTGCGGAGCATTCAGTACTTC
TRBV6-5	TRBD1	TRBJ2-7	.	CASSYSTGAYSYEQYF	TGTGCCAGCAGTTACTCGACAGGGGCCTACTCCTACGAGCAGTACTTC
TRBV6-2/TRBV6-3	.	TRBJ2-1	.	CASRPVLDNEQFF	TGTGCCAGCAGACCCGTTTTGGACAATGAGCAGTTCTTC
TRBV4-3	TRBD1	TRBJ2-2	.	CASSQIQGARTGELFF	TGCGCCAGCAGCCAAATACAGGGGGCAAGGACCGGGGAGCTGTTTTTT
TRBV7-9	TRBD1	TRBJ1-4	few	CASSLAGGQGEKLFF	TGTGCCAGCAGCTTGGCAGGGGGACAAGGGGAAAAACTGTTTTTT
TRBV6-2/TRBV6-3	TRBD2	TRBJ2-7	.	CASSYIAGDLYEQYF	TGTGCCAGCAGTTACATAGCGGGAGACCTCTACGAGCAGTACTTC